Sequencing of this T cell receptor beta chain was carried out in a study of blood T cell repertoires in COVID-19. Germline V gene lookup returns CDR1 SGHAT and CDR2 FQNNGV. V was shortened by 0 bases and J by 4 bases, with 24 bases between the two germline ends. There are 20 residues in the CDR3. Original analysis: Researchers report that nucleated cell counts were estimated from reference gene primer amplification. Only in-frame clones appear in the TCRdb table, and some are missing; sequencing was by immunoSEQ multiplex PCR. The DNA gave D and trimming, while V, J and clone size come from that table. The table includes some 200,000 clones, approximately 80% detected once.

The sample was PBMCs or T cells enriched from blood (not recorded which). The chain has TRBV11-2 and TRBJ1-4, with D perhaps matching TRBD1 (6 bases). The clonotype comes from a man in his forties or fifties who had recovered from COVID-19. CDR3 residues: CASSLEGVGATIAGNEKLFF. CDR3 sequence (DNA): TGTGCCAGCAGCTTAGAGGGGGTGGGGGCCACTATTGCTGGTAATGAAAAACTGTTTTTT.